These 3 T cell receptor beta chains originate from one sample sequenced in a study of beta chain features in type 1 diabetes (dated by TCRdb to 2016 to 2018). The antigens for these receptors are not known. The study at large found these results: A moderate but significant shortening of TCRB CDR3 length was observed in type 1 diabetes patients in all four CD4+ subsets.

To prepare the library, the immunoSEQ multiplex PCR assay was applied. The entire isolated RNA was reverse transcribed using the High Capacity cDNA Reverse Transcription Kit, and thus expressed TCRB transcripts were sequenced. This immuneACCESS table, as held by TCRdb, lists in-frame sequences with V and J called but not all clones. Of the missing ones, under half trace to an unresolved V gene in checked studies; the others have no known cause. Counted in this sample were approximately 17,000 clones; about three quarters of them appeared once. Of the sample, 0.65% to 0.9% is held by the ten largest clones. The sample was stem cell memory CD4+ T cells from blood. Explained via the paper, the cell subset or site label denotes: stem cell-like memory CD4+ T cells. The receptors stem from a man under 40 with type 1 diabetes.

The gene calls are TRBV5-4 and TRBJ2-1, with a weak D call TRBD2 (7 bases). Per the germline V gene, CDR1 is SGHNT and CDR2 is YYREEE (reference sequence). The CDR3 is made up of 16 amino acids. V was clipped by 3 bases and J by 5 bases, with 18 bases between them. CDR3: CASSWGGQRGHNEQFF. CDR3 sequence (DNA): TGTGCCAGCAGCTGGGGGGGCCAGCGGGGACACAATGAGCAGTTCTTC.

This rearrangement joins TRBV19 to TRBJ1-2; TRBD1 matches at 7 bases. The V gene end was trimmed by 6 bases and the J gene end by 4 bases; junction bases not matched to a gene: 8. Germline CDR1 and CDR2: LNHDA and SQIVND (reference sequence). The CDR3 totals 14 residues. The CDR3 reads CASSRGQELYGYTF. The CDR3 bases are TGTGCCAGTAGCAGAGGACAGGAACTCTATGGCTACACCTTC.

This clone appeared a single time. The chain has TRBV5-4 and TRBJ2-7; perhaps TRBD2 as D (5 bases). The germline V and J ends were trimmed by 2 bases and 7 bases, with 16 bases remaining between them. This CDR3 has 14 residues. The germline V gene encodes CDR1 SGHNT and CDR2 YYREEE (reference sequence). In DNA, the CDR3 is TGTGCCAGCAGCTTAGTCCAGGCCAGCGGAGAGCAGTACTTC. Translating it yields CASSLVQASGEQYF.